A single sample is the source of the 10 T cell receptor beta chains below, sequenced in a study of vaccination effects on CD4 cells after COVID-19 (dated by TCRdb to the early 2020s). Their target antigens are unknown. In the ViraFEST assay, PBMC were stimulated with viral peptide pools, and antigen-specific CD4+ T cell clonotypes were then identified by expansion using TCR sequencing. After around 11 days of culture, CD4+ T cells were isolated with the EasySep CD4+ T cell isolation kit. Participants received two doses of either the BNT162b2 or the mRNA-1273 mRNA SARS-CoV-2 vaccine. Library preparation used the immunoSEQ multiplex PCR assay. TCRdb took over this immuneACCESS table, retaining in-frame rearrangements with V and J assigned. Such tables are incomplete; in checked studies, under half of the missing clones stem from an unresolved V gene, and the remainder is unexplained. For this sample the table gives tens of thousands of clones, of which almost 85% were detected only once. Jointly, the top ten make up roughly 1.6% of the sample.

The sequences come from CD4+ T cells from PBMCs cultured with HCoV-NL63 spike peptides, collected after COVID-19 vaccination. Reading the label with the study, this specimen's cell subset or site is: HCoV-NL63 spike overlapping peptide pool stimulation. Receptors originate from a human donor who received a COVID-19 vaccine. Some clones in this sample may be carry-over from other donors' samples.

This chain connects TRBV6-2 or TRBV6-3 to TRBJ1-5, with 7 positions matching TRBD1. Trimming at V came to 2 bases and at J to 7 bases, leaving 8 bases not matched to a gene. The CDR3 has 15 amino acids. Germline V CDR1 and CDR2: MNHEY, SVGEGT. DNA of the CDR3: TGTGCCAGCAGTTACCCGACAGGGAATGGGCAGCCCCAGCATTTT. This gives the protein CASSYPTGNGQPQHF.

This chain connects TRBV9 to TRBJ1-3; no firm D call. This CDR3 has 16 residues. CDR1 and CDR2 (germline): SGDLS, YYNGEE. V was clipped by 3 bases and J by 0 bases, with 13 bases between them. For the CDR3, the DNA is TGTGCCAGCAGCGCGCCAATCGATCGCTCTGGAAACACCATATATTTT. It yields the protein CASSAPIDRSGNTIYF.

This clone was detected only a few times. The chain is built from TRBV7-2 and TRBJ2-7; D is undetermined. The germline CDR1 and CDR2 sequences are SGHTA and FQGNSA. The CDR3 totals 13 residues. V lost 1 base to trimming and J lost 3 bases, with 7 bases between them. Written as DNA, the CDR3 is TGTGCCAGCAGCTTAGATAAGGACTACGAGCAGTACGTC. Its translation is CASSLDKDYEQYV.

This clone was counted a few times. V is TRBV19 and J is TRBJ2-1; the D gene could be TRBD1 or TRBD2 (6 bases each). V was pared by 7 bases and J by 6 bases, with 16 bases between. CDR3 length equals 14 residues. Germline CDR1 is LNHDA and CDR2 is SQIVND (reference sequence). Written as DNA, the CDR3 is TGTGCCAGTATTCGGACAGTCGGGGGCAATGAGCAGTTCTTC. Translated, it gives CASIRTVGGNEQFF.

The V call is TRBV29-1, the J call TRBJ2-1, with a weak D call TRBD1 (6 bases). CDR3 length: 12 amino acids. V shed 7 bases and J shed 6 bases, with 13 bases lying between them. The germline CDR1 and CDR2 sequences are SQVTM and ANQGSEA. CDR3 in amino acids: CSARGQSNEQFF. The CDR3 DNA reads TGCAGCGCCCGAGGACAGTCCAATGAGCAGTTCTTC.

The CDR3 reads CASSQVGTEAFF. CDR3 in DNA: TGTGCCAGCAGCCAAGTTGGCACTGAAGCTTTCTTT. The gene calls are TRBV3-1 (or the pseudogene TRBV3-2) and TRBJ1-1; D is uncertain. This CDR3 contains 12 residues. From germline, CDR1 is LGHDT and CDR2 YNNKEL (reference sequence). V was trimmed by 1 base and J by 4 bases, leaving 4 bases between them.

This rearrangement joins TRBV5-1 to TRBJ1-5; D unresolved. This CDR3 has 14 amino acids. The V and J ends lost 0 bases and 2 bases respectively, with 6 bases between them. The germline V gene encodes CDR1 SGHRS and CDR2 YFSETQ. Here the CDR3 reads CASSLGGRNQPQHF. The CDR3 DNA reads TGCGCCAGCAGCTTGGGAGGTCGCAATCAGCCCCAGCATTTT. Based on the CDR3 plus reference TRBV5-1 and TRBJ1-5, the full variable domain is KAGVTQTPRYLIKTRGQQVTLSCSPISGHRSVSWYQQTPGQGLQFLFEYFSETQRNKGNFPGRFSGRQFSNSRSEMNVSTLELGDSALYLCASSLGGRNQPQHFGDGTRLSIL.

The genes are TRBV7-2 and TRBJ1-1; D is uncertain. Trimming cost V 2 bases and J 2 bases, with 6 bases left between them. The CDR3 length is 13 residues. Per germline, CDR1 SGHTA and CDR2 FQGNSA. The chain's CDR3 is CASSLQANTEAFF. The CDR3 nucleotides read TGTGCCAGCAGCTTACAAGCCAACACTGAAGCTTTCTTT.

This chain uses TRBV4-3 with TRBJ2-3; D possibly corresponds to TRBD1 (5 bases). Germline loops: CDR1 LGHNA, CDR2 YSLEER. Trimming left V 0 bases short and J 4 bases short, with 17 bases between. The CDR3 extends over 17 amino acids. In DNA form, the CDR3 reads TGCGCCAGCAGCCAAGATCAGTCTGGGGCACGGGCAGATACGCAGTATTTT. This translates into CASSQDQSGARADTQYF.

This chain uses TRBV9 with TRBJ2-7, with TRBD1 identical over 7 bases. Per germline, CDR1 SGDLS and CDR2 YYNGEE. The CDR3 is 12 residues long. The CDR3 sequence is CASSAHSRQGCV. CDR3 sequence (DNA): TGTGCCAGCAGCGCCCACTCAAGACAGGGATGCGTC.